Below, 32 T cell receptor beta chains from the same sample are listed, as sequenced in a study of shared clonotypes between healthy human individuals. Profiling relied on immunoSEQ multiplex PCR, and the TCRdb table lists in-frame clones only, not all of them. The sample shows about 340,000 clones, about 73% of them seen only once. Sequenced sample: memory CD4+ T cells sorted from blood. Noted subset: CD45RA-negative fraction. The receptors shown here come from a man younger than 40 in good health.

The chain joins TRBV5-1 to TRBJ1-1; D is possibly TRBD1 (6 bases). The germline CDR1 and CDR2 sequences are SGHRS and YFSETQ. V lost 0 bases and J 4 bases, leaving 22 bases between the germline ends. The length of the CDR3 is 18 residues. CDR3 nucleotides: TGCGCCAGCAGCTTGGCCGGGCGAGGTGGGGGCAGGGGCACTGAAGCTTTCTTT. This codes for CASSLAGRGGGRGTEAFF.

The chain combines TRBV4-3 with TRBJ2-7, with TRBD1 as a possible D gene (5 bases). Germline V gene sequence: CDR1 LGHNA, CDR2 YSLEER. The CDR3 sequence is 14 residues long. V dropped 0 bases and J dropped 9 bases, with 15 bases sitting between them. In DNA, the CDR3 is TGCGCCAGCAGCCAAGATGGTAGGGGTGCGGCGCAGTACTTC. Translated: CASSQDGRGAAQYF.

This chain connects TRBV28 to TRBJ1-3; possibly TRBD1 for D (5 bases). Germline V CDR1 and CDR2: MDHEN, SYDVKM. The V and J ends lost 7 bases and 0 bases respectively, with 10 bases between them. The CDR3 has 14 amino acids. CDR3 in amino acids: CASTGPHSGNTIYF. CDR3 nucleotides: TGTGCCAGCACGGGGCCCCACTCTGGAAACACCATATATTTT.

The chain is built from TRBV14 and TRBJ2-3; 12 bases match TRBD2. Germline V gene lookup returns CDR1 SGHDN and CDR2 FVKESK. CDR3 length equals 17 residues. After removal of 3 bases from V and 1 base from J, the junction contained 5 bases not matched to a gene. The DNA for the CDR3 is TGTGCCAGCAGCCAGCTTGGGACTAGCGGGCGCACAGATACGCAGTATTTT. Translated: CASSQLGTSGRTDTQYF.

This chain links TRBV5-1 with TRBJ2-4; D gene ambiguous. CDR1 is SGHRS and CDR2 is YFSETQ in the germline V gene. Trimming took 1 base from V and 8 from J, leaving 10 bases between them. This CDR3 is 13 amino acids long. This CDR3 is CASSLSQADIQYF. The DNA for the CDR3 is TGCGCCAGCAGCTTGAGCCAGGCGGACATTCAGTACTTC.

The V call is TRBV6-5, the J call TRBJ1-1; no clear D gene. CDR3 size: 14 residues. Germline CDR1 is MNHEY and CDR2 is SVGAGI. The V gene lost 5 bases and the J gene lost 9 bases, with 19 bases spanning the gap. The CDR3 region is CASSRLRGLGKAFF. The CDR3 DNA reads TGTGCCAGCAGTCGTCTTCGAGGGTTGGGGAAAGCTTTCTTT.

The rearrangement uses TRBV9 and TRBJ2-1; 11 bases map to TRBD2. Germline V gene data show CDR1 as SGDLS and CDR2 as YYNGEE. V dropped 4 bases and J dropped 4; count of bases not matched to a gene: 4. The CDR3 runs 15 residues. The CDR3 loop is CASSTGTSGYNEQFF. As DNA, the CDR3 is TGTGCCAGCAGCACAGGGACTAGCGGATACAATGAGCAGTTCTTC.

The rearrangement links TRBV5-1 to TRBJ2-6; D gene ambiguous. The CDR3 sequence is 16 residues long. From germline, CDR1 is SGHRS and CDR2 YFSETQ. V was shortened by 6 bases and J by 0 bases, with 13 bases between the two germline ends. This CDR3 is CASMGQPFSGANVLTF. As DNA, the CDR3 is TGCGCCAGCATGGGCCAACCTTTCTCTGGGGCCAACGTCCTGACTTTC.

The rearrangement uses TRBV27 and TRBJ2-5; 9 bases agree with TRBD2. Germline assignment: CDR1 MNHEY and CDR2 SMNVEV (reference sequence). The CDR3 covers 16 residues. The J segment lost 1 base and the V segment lost 5 bases, leaving 8 bases of the junction unmatched. The CDR3 sequence is CASSPIPTSGQETQYF. CDR3 DNA: TGTGCCAGCAGTCCCATACCGACTAGCGGCCAAGAGACCCAGTACTTC.

This sequence joins TRBV6-5 and TRBJ2-2; 13 positions agree with TRBD2. The CDR3 extends over 15 amino acids. Germline loops: CDR1 MNHEY, CDR2 SVGAGI. Trimming at V came to 5 bases and at J to 9 bases, leaving 6 bases not matched to a gene. DNA of the CDR3: TGTGCCAGCAGTCCTTCCGGGACTAGCGGGAGGGAGCTGTTTTTT. Translated, it gives CASSPSGTSGRELFF.

This clone has a count of ten or more. The same CDR3 can be traced to other DNA sequences in this sample. This chain links TRBV9 with TRBJ2-5; unclear D gene. Germline V gene lookup returns CDR1 SGDLS and CDR2 YYNGEE. This CDR3 contains 12 residues. Trimming shortened V by 7 bases and J by 1 base, and 8 bases separated the two germline ends. CDR3 in amino acids: CASAGPQETQYF. In DNA, the CDR3 is TGTGCCAGCGCCGGGCCCCAAGAGACCCAGTACTTC.

Concerning this clone: The sample carries other DNA sequences with the same CDR3. V and J are TRBV7-2 and TRBJ2-3; D is possibly TRBD2 (5 bases). The CDR3 is 15 residues long. V was trimmed by 0 bases and J by 0 bases, leaving 7 bases between them. Germline V gene data show CDR1 as SGHTA and CDR2 as FQGNSA. CDR3: CASSLAPGSTDTQYF. In nucleotides, the CDR3 is TGTGCCAGCAGCTTAGCGCCGGGAAGCACAGATACGCAGTATTTT.

This clone was observed many times. The rearrangement uses TRBV9 and TRBJ1-3, with D uncertain. With 6 bases removed from V and 3 bases from J, the gap between germline ends came to 13 bases. The CDR3 extends over 14 amino acids. Germline CDR1 SGDLS, CDR2 YYNGEE. The CDR3 DNA is TGTGCCAGCACCAGAGGACCCGGTGGAAACACCATATATTTT. As protein: CASTRGPGGNTIYF.

The chain is built from TRBV2 and TRBJ2-2, with D tentatively TRBD2 (5 bases). The CDR3 totals 13 residues. V was trimmed by 5 bases and J by 6 bases, leaving 10 bases between them. Germline V lookup: CDR1 SNHLY, CDR2 FYNNEI. CDR3 DNA sequence: TGTGCCAGCAGTTCTATGGAGGCCGGGGAGCTGTTTTTT. Protein product: CASSSMEAGELFF.

The table lists this clone with a count of one. The rearrangement uses TRBV7-2 and TRBJ2-2; D unclear. Germline V CDR1 and CDR2: SGHTA, FQGNSA. V was cut by 2 bases and J by 5 bases, with 6 bases left in between. This CDR3 is built from 13 residues. The chain's CDR3 is CASSLKRTGELFF. DNA of the CDR3: TGTGCCAGCAGCTTAAAGCGAACCGGGGAGCTGTTTTTT.

This chain joins TRBV14 and TRBJ1-1; a possible D gene is TRBD1 (5 bases). The V end lost 1 base, the J end lost 6 bases, and 12 bases lay between the germline ends. Germline-derived CDR1 and CDR2 are SGHDN and FVKESK. This CDR3 is built from 14 residues. The CDR3, as DNA: TGTGCCAGCAGCCAAGGAGGACGGGGGGCTGAAGCTTTCTTT. It yields the protein CASSQGGRGAEAFF.

DNA for the CDR3: TGTGCCAGCAGTTCCGAGCGGGAGGCCATTTACGAGCAGTACTTC. Its translation is CASSSEREAIYEQYF. The chain combines TRBV6-5 with TRBJ2-7; 9 bases are a match to TRBD2. CDR1 MNHEY and CDR2 SVGAGI come from the germline V gene. V lost 4 bases to trimming and J lost 4 bases; unmatched junction nucleotides: 8. The CDR3 consists of 15 residues.

The J gene is TRBJ1-1, the V gene TRBV28; maybe TRBD1 (6 bases). Germline V lookup: CDR1 MDHEN, CDR2 SYDVKM. The CDR3 loop spans 15 amino acids. V lost 6 bases and J lost 2, with 16 bases in between. CDR3 nucleotide sequence: TGTGCCAGCAGGATCAGGGGAGGGGGTAACACTGAAGCTTTCTTT. Protein: CASRIRGGGNTEAFF.

This chain connects TRBV6-1 to TRBJ1-1, with a possible D match to TRBD1 (5 bases). The V and J ends lost 9 bases and 3 bases respectively, with 14 bases between them. Germline-derived CDR1 and CDR2 are MNHNS and SASEGT. There are 13 residues in the CDR3. The CDR3 DNA reads TGTGCCAGTCGGTGGGGGAGAGACACTGAAGCTTTCTTT. Amino acids: CASRWGRDTEAFF.

The chain couples TRBV10-1 to TRBJ2-1; TRBD2 might be the D (5 bases). V was clipped by 3 bases and J by 11 bases, with 11 bases between them. The CDR3 runs 12 residues. Germline assignment: CDR1 WNHNN and CDR2 SYGVQD (reference sequence). CDR3 sequence: CASSDPPGKQFF. Here the CDR3 DNA reads TGCGCCAGCAGTGACCCTCCGGGAAAGCAGTTCTTC.

This clone has only one observation. V usage is TRBV19 and J usage is TRBJ2-1; D is uncertain. Trimming stripped 3 bases from V and 7 bases from J, with 13 bases between. Germline V gene data show CDR1 as LNHDA and CDR2 as SQIVND (reference sequence). The CDR3 loop spans 14 amino acids. The CDR3 region is CASSIQVRNNEQFF. The CDR3 DNA sequence: TGTGCCAGTAGTATCCAGGTCAGGAATAATGAGCAGTTCTTC.

This clone is a singleton in its sample. The chain is built from TRBV7-8 and TRBJ2-1, with no clear D. The CDR3 extends over 14 amino acids. The V end lost 3 bases, the J end lost 8 bases, and 14 bases lay between the germline ends. The V gene's germline CDR1 is SGHVS and CDR2 FQNEAQ. The CDR3 nucleotides read TGTGCCAGCAGCTTGGGCAGCTGGGCCGATGAGCAGTTCTTC. This translates into CASSLGSWADEQFF.

In the case of this clone: Different DNA sequences within this sample yield the same CDR3. The chain links TRBV7-3 to TRBJ2-5; the match to TRBD2 covers 8 bases. The CDR3 has 13 residues. Germline V gene lookup returns CDR1 SGHTA and CDR2 FQGTGA. V shed 2 bases and J 4 bases; nucleotides not matched to a gene: 0. The CDR3 reads CASSLREGETQYF. CDR3 in DNA: TGTGCCAGCAGCTTACGGGAGGGAGAGACCCAGTACTTC.

The chain couples TRBV28 to TRBJ1-4; 10 positions match TRBD1. The CDR3 length is 16 residues. The germline V gene encodes CDR1 MDHEN and CDR2 SYDVKM. Losses at the gene ends were 5 bases for V and 6 bases for J; bases not matched to a gene: 9. The CDR3 sequence: CASSLHRGTGDEKLFF. Here the CDR3 DNA reads TGTGCCAGCAGTCTCCACAGGGGGACAGGGGATGAAAAACTGTTTTTT.

This clone was seen more than once but under ten times. The chain couples TRBV9 to TRBJ2-6, with 10 bases fitting TRBD2. Germline V gene sequence: CDR1 SGDLS, CDR2 YYNGEE. This CDR3 has 17 amino acids. V trimming: 4 bases; J trimming: 0 bases; junction bases outside the gene matches: 4. CDR3 nucleotides: TGTGCCAGCAGCTTTAGCGGGAGGTCCTCTGGGGCCAACGTCCTGACTTTC. Protein: CASSFSGRSSGANVLTF.

This clone was seen only once. This rearrangement joins TRBV7-8 to TRBJ1-2; D remains ambiguous. CDR1 is SGHVS and CDR2 is FQNEAQ in the germline V gene. V shed 1 base and J shed 3 bases, with 6 bases lying between them. CDR3 size: 13 residues. Here the CDR3 reads CASSLEVDYGYTF. The CDR3 DNA is TGTGCCAGCAGCTTAGAGGTGGACTATGGCTACACCTTC.

This sequence joins TRBV19 and TRBJ2-6, with 8 positions matching TRBD2. CDR3 length: 15 residues. Germline lookup yields CDR1 LNHDA and CDR2 SQIVND (reference sequence). The junction had 1 base not matched to a gene; V was cut back by 6 bases and J by 0 bases. As DNA, the CDR3 is TGTGCCAGTAGGAGCGGGAGCTCTGGGGCCAACGTCCTGACTTTC. It specifies CASRSGSSGANVLTF.

Notes on this clone: Its ends do not fully match the called genes, so a read error is possible. J is TRBJ1-4 and V is TRBV18; TRBD1 matches at 9 bases. The CDR3 runs to 14 residues. Germline CDR1 KGHSH, CDR2 LQKENI. The CDR3 nucleotides are TGTGCCACCTCACCACAGGGGGCTGGTGAAAAACTGTTTTTT. The encoded protein is CATSPQGAGEKLFF.

This clone appeared a few times. This chain uses TRBV5-4 with TRBJ2-1; the match to TRBD2 covers 14 bases. The CDR3 is 17 amino acids. Germline trimming cut 4 bases from V and 4 bases from J; bases unmatched to any gene: 7. The V gene's germline CDR1 is SGHNT and CDR2 YYREEE (reference sequence). CDR3 amino acids: CASSPGTSGRLYNEQFF. In DNA form, the CDR3 reads TGTGCCAGCAGCCCAGGGACTAGCGGGAGATTGTACAATGAGCAGTTCTTC.

The gene calls are TRBV14 and TRBJ2-7; no definite D call. This CDR3 comprises 11 residues. Trimming removed 4 bases at V and 5 bases at J, with 6 bases between. Per the germline V gene, CDR1 is SGHDN and CDR2 is FVKESK. The CDR3 sequence: CASSLKNEQYF. The CDR3 nucleotides read TGTGCCAGCAGCCTAAAAAACGAGCAGTACTTC.

This clone has only a few counts. The chain has TRBV28 and TRBJ1-4, with no clear D. The CDR3 runs 14 residues. V gave up 4 bases and J gave up 4 bases, with 10 bases separating them. Germline V gene data show CDR1 as MDHEN and CDR2 as SYDVKM. This CDR3 is CASSSPVLNEKLFF. CDR3 DNA: TGTGCCAGCAGTTCCCCAGTACTTAATGAAAAACTGTTTTTT.

The CDR3 protein is CASSLRAFNEKLFF. The CDR3 DNA reads TGTGCCAGCAGTTTAAGGGCCTTTAATGAAAAACTGTTTTTT. The rearrangement links TRBV28 to TRBJ1-4; D is unclear. V shed 2 bases and J shed 4 bases, with 8 bases lying between them. Germline values: CDR1 MDHEN, CDR2 SYDVKM. The CDR3 spans 14 residues.